This T cell receptor (beta chain) is from a study of monozygotic twins with inflammatory bowel disease. Study-wide results and limits: The analysis did not separate different T cell subtypes.

TCRdb reworked the 5' RACE reads into one entry per CDR3 protein, no DNA. The listing contains under 150,000 distinct CDR3 sequences. For this clonotype: Its antigen remains unknown.

This CDR3 has 15 residues. In germline, CDR1 is DFQATT, CDR2 SNEGSKA (reference sequence). This chain connects TRBV20-1 to TRBJ1-3; TCRdb's assignment of TRBD1 cannot be checked, as there is no DNA. The receptor comes from a human donor with ulcerative colitis or Crohn's disease, or a healthy co-twin of an affected twin (not recorded which). The source material was blood. This CDR3 reads CSARPPGEARNTIYF.